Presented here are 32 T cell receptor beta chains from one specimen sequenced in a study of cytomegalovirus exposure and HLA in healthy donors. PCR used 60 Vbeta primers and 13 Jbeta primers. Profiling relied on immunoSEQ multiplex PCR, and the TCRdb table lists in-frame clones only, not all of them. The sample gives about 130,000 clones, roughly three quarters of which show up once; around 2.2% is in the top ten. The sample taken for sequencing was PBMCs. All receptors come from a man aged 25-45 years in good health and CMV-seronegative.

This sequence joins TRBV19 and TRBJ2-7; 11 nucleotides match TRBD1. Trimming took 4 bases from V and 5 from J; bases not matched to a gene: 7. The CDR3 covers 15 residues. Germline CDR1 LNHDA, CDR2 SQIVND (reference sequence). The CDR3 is CASSTFGQGANEQYF. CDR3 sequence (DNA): TGTGCCAGTAGTACCTTCGGACAGGGGGCTAACGAGCAGTACTTC.

Here the CDR3 reads CASSAILAGGPQETQYF. CDR3 bases: TGTGCCAGCTCAGCGATTCTAGCGGGAGGGCCTCAGGAGACCCAGTACTTC. The J gene is TRBJ2-5, the V gene TRBV18, with 12 bases aligning to TRBD2. V trimming: 5 bases; J trimming: 5 bases; junction bases outside the gene matches: 12. The V gene's germline CDR1 is KGHSH and CDR2 LQKENI. The CDR3 runs 17 residues.

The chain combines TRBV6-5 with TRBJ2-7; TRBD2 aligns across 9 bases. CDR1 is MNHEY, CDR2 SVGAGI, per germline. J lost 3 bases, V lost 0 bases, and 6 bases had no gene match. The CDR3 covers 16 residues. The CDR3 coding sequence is TGTGCCAGCAGTTACTCCCGAAATAGCGGGAGCTACGAGCAGTACTTC. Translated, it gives CASSYSRNSGSYEQYF.

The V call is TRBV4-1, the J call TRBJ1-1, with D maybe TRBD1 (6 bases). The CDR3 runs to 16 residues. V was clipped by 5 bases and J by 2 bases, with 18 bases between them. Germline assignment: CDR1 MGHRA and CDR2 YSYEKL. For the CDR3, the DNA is TGCGCCAGCAGCGGGGGGGCAGGGAGTTTCAACACTGAAGCTTTCTTT. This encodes CASSGGAGSFNTEAFF.

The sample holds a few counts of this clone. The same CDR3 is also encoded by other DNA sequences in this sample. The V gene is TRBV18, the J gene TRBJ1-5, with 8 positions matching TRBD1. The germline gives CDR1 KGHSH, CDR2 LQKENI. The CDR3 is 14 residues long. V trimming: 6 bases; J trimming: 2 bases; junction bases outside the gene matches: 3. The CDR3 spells CASSPGQGNQPQHF. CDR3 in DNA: TGTGCCAGCTCTCCGGGACAGGGCAATCAGCCCCAGCATTTT. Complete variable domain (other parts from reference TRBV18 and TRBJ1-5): NAGVMQNPRHLVRRRGQEARLRCSPMKGHSHVYWYRQLPEEGLKFMVYLQKENIIDESGMPKERFSAEFPKEGPSILRIQQVVRGDSAAYFCASSPGQGNQPQHFGDGTRLSIL.

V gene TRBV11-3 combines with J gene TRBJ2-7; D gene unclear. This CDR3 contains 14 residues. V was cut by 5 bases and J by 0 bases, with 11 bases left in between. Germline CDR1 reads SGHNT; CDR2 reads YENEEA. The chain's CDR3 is CASSRSGPSYEQYF. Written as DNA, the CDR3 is TGTGCCAGCAGCAGGTCAGGCCCCTCCTACGAGCAGTACTTC.

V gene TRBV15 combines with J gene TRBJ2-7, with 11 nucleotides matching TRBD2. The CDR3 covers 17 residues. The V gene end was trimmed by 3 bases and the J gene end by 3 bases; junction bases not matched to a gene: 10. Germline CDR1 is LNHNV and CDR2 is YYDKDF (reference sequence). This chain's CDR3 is CATSRSLGTSGYYEQYF. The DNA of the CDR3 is TGTGCCACCAGCAGGTCCCTAGGGACTAGCGGTTACTACGAGCAGTACTTC.

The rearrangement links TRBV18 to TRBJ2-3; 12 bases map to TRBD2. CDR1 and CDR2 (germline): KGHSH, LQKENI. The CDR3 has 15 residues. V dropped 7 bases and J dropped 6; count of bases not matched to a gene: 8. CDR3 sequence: CASCGLAGTRDTQYF. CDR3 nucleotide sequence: TGTGCCAGCTGCGGACTAGCGGGGACCCGCGATACGCAGTATTTT.

CDR3 residues: CASSDGQNTEAFF. DNA for the CDR3: TGTGCCAGCAGTGATGGACAGAACACTGAAGCTTTCTTT. The genes are TRBV6-1 and TRBJ1-1; D might be TRBD1 (5 bases). Per germline, CDR1 MNHNS and CDR2 SASEGT. This CDR3 has 13 residues. Trimming cost V 3 bases and J 1 base, with 6 bases left between them.

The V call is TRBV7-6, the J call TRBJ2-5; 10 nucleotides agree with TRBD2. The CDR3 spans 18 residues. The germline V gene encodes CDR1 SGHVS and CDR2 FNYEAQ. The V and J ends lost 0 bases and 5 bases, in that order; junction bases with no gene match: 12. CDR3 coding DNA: TGTGCCAGCAGCTTAGCGTTATCAGCGGGAGGGTCTCGGGAGACCCAGTACTTC. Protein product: CASSLALSAGGSRETQYF.

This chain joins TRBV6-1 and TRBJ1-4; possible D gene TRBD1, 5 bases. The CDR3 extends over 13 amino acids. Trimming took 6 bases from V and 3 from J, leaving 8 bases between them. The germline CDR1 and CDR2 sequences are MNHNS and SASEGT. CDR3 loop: CASRAGANEKLFF. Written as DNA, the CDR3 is TGTGCCAGCAGAGCGGGGGCTAATGAAAAACTGTTTTTT.

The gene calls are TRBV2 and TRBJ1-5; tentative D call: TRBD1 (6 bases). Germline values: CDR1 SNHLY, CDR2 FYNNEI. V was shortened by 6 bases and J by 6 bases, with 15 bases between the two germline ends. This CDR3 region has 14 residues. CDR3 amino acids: CASRGTSGGQPQHF. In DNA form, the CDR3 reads TGTGCCAGCAGGGGGACATCGGGGGGTCAGCCCCAGCATTTT.

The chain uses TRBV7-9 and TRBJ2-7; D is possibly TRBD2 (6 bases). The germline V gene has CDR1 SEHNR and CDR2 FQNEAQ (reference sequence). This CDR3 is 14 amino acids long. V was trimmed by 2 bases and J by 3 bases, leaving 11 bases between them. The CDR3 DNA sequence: TGTGCCAGCAGCTTACCTAGCGAAATCTACGAGCAGTACTTC. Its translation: CASSLPSEIYEQYF.

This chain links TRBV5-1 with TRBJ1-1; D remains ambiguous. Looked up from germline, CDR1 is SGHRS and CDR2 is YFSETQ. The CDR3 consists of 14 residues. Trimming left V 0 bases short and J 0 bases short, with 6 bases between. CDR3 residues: CASSLDTVNTEAFF. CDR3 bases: TGCGCCAGCAGCTTGGACACCGTGAACACTGAAGCTTTCTTT.

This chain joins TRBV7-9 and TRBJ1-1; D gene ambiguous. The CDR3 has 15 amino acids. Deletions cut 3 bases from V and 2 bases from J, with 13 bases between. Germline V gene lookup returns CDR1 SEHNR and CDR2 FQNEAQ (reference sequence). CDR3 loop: CASSLSASANTEAFF. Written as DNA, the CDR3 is TGTGCCAGCAGCTTGTCCGCTAGTGCTAACACTGAAGCTTTCTTT.

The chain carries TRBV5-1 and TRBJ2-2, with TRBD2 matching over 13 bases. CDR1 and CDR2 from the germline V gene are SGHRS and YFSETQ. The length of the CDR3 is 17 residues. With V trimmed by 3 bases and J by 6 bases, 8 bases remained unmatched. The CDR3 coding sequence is TGCGCCAGCAGCTCCGCTGGACTAGCGGGAGTGGCCGGGGAGCTGTTTTTT. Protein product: CASSSAGLAGVAGELFF.

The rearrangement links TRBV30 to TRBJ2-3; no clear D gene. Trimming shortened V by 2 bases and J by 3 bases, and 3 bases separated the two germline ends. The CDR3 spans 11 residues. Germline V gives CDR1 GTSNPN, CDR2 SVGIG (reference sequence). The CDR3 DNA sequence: TGTGCCTGGAGTACTACAGATACGCAGTATTTT. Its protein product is CAWSTTDTQYF.

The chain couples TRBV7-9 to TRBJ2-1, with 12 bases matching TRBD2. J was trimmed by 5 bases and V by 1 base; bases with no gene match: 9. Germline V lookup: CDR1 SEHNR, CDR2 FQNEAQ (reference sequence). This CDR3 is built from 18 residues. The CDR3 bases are TGTGCCAGCAGCTTAGTCTTACTAGCGGGAGGAATCAACAATGAGCAGTTCTTC. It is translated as CASSLVLLAGGINNEQFF. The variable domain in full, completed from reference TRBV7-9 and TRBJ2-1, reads DTGVSQNPRHKITKRGQNVTFRCDPISEHNRLYWYRQTLGQGPEFLTYFQNEAQLEKSRLLSDRFSAERPKGSFSTLEIQRTEQGDSAMYLCASSLVLLAGGINNEQFFGPGTRLTVL.

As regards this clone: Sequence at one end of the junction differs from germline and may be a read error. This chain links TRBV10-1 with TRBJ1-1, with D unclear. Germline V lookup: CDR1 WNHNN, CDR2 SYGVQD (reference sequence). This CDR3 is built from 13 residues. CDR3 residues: CASSESSNTEAFF. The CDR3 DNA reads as TGCGCCAGCAGTGAATCCTCGAACACAGAAGCTTTCTTT.

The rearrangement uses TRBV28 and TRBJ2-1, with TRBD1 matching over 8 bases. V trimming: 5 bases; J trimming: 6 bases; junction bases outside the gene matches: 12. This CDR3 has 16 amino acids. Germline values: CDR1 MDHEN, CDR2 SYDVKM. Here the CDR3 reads CASSPSPQGAVNEQFF. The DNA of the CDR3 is TGTGCCAGCAGTCCTTCCCCGCAGGGGGCGGTCAATGAGCAGTTCTTC. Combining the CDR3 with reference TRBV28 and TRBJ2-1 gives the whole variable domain DVKVTQSSRYLVKRTGEKVFLECVQDMDHENMFWYRQDPGLGLRLIYFSYDVKMKEKGDIPEGYSVSREKKERFSLILESASTNQTSMYLCASSPSPQGAVNEQFFGPGTRLTVL.

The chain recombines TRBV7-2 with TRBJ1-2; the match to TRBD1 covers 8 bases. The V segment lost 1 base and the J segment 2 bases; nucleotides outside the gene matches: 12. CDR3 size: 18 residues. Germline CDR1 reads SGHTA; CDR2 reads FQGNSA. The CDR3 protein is CASSLEIMRQGSNYGYTF. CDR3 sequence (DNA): TGTGCCAGCAGCTTAGAAATCATGCGACAGGGGTCCAACTATGGCTACACCTTC. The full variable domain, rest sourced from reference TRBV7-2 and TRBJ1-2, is GAGVSQSPSNKVTEKGKDVELRCDPISGHTALYWYRQSLGQGLEFLIYFQGNSAPDKSGLPSDRFSAERTGGSVSTLTIQRTQQEDSAVYLCASSLEIMRQGSNYGYTFGSGTRLTVV.

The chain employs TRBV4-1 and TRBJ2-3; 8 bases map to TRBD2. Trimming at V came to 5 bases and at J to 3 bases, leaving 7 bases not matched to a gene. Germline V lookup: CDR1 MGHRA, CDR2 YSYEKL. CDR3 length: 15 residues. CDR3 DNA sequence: TGCGCCAGCAGCATCCAGCGGGGGATGACAGATACGCAGTATTTT. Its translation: CASSIQRGMTDTQYF.

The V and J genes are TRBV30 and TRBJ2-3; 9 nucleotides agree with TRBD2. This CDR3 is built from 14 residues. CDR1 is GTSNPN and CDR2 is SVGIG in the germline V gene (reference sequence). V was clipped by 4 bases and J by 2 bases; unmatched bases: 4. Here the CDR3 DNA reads TGTGCCTGGAAGGCTAGCGGGACCACAGATACGCAGTATTTT. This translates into CAWKASGTTDTQYF. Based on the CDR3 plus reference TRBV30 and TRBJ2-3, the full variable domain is SQTIHQWPATLVQPVGSPLSLECTVEGTSNPNLYWYRQAAGRGLQLLFYSVGIGQISSEVPQNLSASRPQDRQFILSSKKLLLSDSGFYLCAWKASGTTDTQYFGPGTRLTVL.

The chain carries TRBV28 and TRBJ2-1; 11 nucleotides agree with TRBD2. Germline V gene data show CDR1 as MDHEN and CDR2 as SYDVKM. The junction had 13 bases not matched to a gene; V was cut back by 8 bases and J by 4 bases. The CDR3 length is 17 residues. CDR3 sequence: CASEGPSGRIFYNEQFF. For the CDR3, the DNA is TGTGCCAGCGAAGGTCCTAGCGGGAGGATATTTTACAATGAGCAGTTCTTC.

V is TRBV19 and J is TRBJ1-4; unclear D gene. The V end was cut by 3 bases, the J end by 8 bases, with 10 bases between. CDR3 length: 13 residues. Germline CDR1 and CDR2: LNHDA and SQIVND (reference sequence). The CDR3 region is CASSMQEDEKLFF. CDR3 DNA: TGTGCCAGTAGTATGCAGGAGGACGAAAAACTGTTTTTT. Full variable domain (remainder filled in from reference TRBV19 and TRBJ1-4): DGGITQSPKYLFRKEGQNVTLSCEQNLNHDAMYWYRQDPGQGLRLIYYSQIVNDFQKGDIAEGYSVSREKKESFPLTVTSAQKNPTAFYLCASSMQEDEKLFFGSGTQLSVL.

The CDR3 nucleotides read TGTGCCAGCAAGAAAGCGGGTGGATCCTACGAGCAGTACTTC. Protein product: CASKKAGGSYEQYF. The chain couples TRBV28 to TRBJ2-7; D perhaps matches TRBD2 (6 bases). Deletions cut 7 bases from V and 1 base from J, with 14 bases between. CDR3 length: 14 amino acids. The germline gives CDR1 MDHEN, CDR2 SYDVKM. The full variable domain, in which reference TRBV28 and TRBJ2-7 provide the parts outside the CDR3, is DVKVTQSSRYLVKRTGEKVFLECVQDMDHENMFWYRQDPGLGLRLIYFSYDVKMKEKGDIPEGYSVSREKKERFSLILESASTNQTSMYLCASKKAGGSYEQYFGPGTRLTVT.

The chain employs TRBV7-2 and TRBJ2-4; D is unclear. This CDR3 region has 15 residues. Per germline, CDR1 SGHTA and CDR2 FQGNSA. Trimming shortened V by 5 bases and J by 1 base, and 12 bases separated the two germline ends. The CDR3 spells CASSMRESAKNIQYF. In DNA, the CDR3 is TGTGCCAGCAGCATGCGAGAGTCCGCCAAAAACATTCAGTACTTC. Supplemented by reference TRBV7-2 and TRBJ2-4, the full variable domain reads GAGVSQSPSNKVTEKGKDVELRCDPISGHTALYWYRQSLGQGLEFLIYFQGNSAPDKSGLPSDRFSAERTGGSVSTLTIQRTQQEDSAVYLCASSMRESAKNIQYFGAGTRLSVL.

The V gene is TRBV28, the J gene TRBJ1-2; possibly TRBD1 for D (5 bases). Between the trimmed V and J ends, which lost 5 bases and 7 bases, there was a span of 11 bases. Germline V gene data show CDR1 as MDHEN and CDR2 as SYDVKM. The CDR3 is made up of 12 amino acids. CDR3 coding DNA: TGTGCCAGCAGTCCCCCCGGGGGTGGCTACACCTTC. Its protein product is CASSPPGGGYTF.

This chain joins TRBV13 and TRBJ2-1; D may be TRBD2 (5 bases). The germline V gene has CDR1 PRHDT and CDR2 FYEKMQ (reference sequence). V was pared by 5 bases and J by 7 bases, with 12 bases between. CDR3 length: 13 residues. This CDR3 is CASSAQSGNEQFF. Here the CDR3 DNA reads TGTGCCAGCAGCGCTCAGTCGGGGAATGAGCAGTTCTTC.

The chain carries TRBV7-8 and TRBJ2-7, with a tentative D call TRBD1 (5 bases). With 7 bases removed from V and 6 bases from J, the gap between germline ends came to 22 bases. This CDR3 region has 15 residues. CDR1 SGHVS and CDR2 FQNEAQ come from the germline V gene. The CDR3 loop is CASTPLRTSNREQYF. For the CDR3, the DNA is TGTGCCAGCACCCCCTTGAGGACATCCAACCGCGAGCAGTACTTC.

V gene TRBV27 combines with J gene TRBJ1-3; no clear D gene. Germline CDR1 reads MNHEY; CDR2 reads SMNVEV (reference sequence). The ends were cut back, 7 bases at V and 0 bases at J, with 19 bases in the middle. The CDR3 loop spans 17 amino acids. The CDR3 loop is CASNFERSPTSGNTIYF. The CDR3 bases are TGTGCCAGCAACTTTGAGCGGAGCCCGACCTCTGGAAACACCATATATTTT.

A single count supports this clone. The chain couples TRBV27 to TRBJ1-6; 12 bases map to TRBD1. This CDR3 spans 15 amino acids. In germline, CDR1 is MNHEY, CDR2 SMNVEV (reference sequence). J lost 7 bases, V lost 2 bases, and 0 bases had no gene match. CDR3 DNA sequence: TGTGCCAGCAGTTTAGGGACAGGGGGCAATTCACCCCTCCACTTT. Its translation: CASSLGTGGNSPLHF.